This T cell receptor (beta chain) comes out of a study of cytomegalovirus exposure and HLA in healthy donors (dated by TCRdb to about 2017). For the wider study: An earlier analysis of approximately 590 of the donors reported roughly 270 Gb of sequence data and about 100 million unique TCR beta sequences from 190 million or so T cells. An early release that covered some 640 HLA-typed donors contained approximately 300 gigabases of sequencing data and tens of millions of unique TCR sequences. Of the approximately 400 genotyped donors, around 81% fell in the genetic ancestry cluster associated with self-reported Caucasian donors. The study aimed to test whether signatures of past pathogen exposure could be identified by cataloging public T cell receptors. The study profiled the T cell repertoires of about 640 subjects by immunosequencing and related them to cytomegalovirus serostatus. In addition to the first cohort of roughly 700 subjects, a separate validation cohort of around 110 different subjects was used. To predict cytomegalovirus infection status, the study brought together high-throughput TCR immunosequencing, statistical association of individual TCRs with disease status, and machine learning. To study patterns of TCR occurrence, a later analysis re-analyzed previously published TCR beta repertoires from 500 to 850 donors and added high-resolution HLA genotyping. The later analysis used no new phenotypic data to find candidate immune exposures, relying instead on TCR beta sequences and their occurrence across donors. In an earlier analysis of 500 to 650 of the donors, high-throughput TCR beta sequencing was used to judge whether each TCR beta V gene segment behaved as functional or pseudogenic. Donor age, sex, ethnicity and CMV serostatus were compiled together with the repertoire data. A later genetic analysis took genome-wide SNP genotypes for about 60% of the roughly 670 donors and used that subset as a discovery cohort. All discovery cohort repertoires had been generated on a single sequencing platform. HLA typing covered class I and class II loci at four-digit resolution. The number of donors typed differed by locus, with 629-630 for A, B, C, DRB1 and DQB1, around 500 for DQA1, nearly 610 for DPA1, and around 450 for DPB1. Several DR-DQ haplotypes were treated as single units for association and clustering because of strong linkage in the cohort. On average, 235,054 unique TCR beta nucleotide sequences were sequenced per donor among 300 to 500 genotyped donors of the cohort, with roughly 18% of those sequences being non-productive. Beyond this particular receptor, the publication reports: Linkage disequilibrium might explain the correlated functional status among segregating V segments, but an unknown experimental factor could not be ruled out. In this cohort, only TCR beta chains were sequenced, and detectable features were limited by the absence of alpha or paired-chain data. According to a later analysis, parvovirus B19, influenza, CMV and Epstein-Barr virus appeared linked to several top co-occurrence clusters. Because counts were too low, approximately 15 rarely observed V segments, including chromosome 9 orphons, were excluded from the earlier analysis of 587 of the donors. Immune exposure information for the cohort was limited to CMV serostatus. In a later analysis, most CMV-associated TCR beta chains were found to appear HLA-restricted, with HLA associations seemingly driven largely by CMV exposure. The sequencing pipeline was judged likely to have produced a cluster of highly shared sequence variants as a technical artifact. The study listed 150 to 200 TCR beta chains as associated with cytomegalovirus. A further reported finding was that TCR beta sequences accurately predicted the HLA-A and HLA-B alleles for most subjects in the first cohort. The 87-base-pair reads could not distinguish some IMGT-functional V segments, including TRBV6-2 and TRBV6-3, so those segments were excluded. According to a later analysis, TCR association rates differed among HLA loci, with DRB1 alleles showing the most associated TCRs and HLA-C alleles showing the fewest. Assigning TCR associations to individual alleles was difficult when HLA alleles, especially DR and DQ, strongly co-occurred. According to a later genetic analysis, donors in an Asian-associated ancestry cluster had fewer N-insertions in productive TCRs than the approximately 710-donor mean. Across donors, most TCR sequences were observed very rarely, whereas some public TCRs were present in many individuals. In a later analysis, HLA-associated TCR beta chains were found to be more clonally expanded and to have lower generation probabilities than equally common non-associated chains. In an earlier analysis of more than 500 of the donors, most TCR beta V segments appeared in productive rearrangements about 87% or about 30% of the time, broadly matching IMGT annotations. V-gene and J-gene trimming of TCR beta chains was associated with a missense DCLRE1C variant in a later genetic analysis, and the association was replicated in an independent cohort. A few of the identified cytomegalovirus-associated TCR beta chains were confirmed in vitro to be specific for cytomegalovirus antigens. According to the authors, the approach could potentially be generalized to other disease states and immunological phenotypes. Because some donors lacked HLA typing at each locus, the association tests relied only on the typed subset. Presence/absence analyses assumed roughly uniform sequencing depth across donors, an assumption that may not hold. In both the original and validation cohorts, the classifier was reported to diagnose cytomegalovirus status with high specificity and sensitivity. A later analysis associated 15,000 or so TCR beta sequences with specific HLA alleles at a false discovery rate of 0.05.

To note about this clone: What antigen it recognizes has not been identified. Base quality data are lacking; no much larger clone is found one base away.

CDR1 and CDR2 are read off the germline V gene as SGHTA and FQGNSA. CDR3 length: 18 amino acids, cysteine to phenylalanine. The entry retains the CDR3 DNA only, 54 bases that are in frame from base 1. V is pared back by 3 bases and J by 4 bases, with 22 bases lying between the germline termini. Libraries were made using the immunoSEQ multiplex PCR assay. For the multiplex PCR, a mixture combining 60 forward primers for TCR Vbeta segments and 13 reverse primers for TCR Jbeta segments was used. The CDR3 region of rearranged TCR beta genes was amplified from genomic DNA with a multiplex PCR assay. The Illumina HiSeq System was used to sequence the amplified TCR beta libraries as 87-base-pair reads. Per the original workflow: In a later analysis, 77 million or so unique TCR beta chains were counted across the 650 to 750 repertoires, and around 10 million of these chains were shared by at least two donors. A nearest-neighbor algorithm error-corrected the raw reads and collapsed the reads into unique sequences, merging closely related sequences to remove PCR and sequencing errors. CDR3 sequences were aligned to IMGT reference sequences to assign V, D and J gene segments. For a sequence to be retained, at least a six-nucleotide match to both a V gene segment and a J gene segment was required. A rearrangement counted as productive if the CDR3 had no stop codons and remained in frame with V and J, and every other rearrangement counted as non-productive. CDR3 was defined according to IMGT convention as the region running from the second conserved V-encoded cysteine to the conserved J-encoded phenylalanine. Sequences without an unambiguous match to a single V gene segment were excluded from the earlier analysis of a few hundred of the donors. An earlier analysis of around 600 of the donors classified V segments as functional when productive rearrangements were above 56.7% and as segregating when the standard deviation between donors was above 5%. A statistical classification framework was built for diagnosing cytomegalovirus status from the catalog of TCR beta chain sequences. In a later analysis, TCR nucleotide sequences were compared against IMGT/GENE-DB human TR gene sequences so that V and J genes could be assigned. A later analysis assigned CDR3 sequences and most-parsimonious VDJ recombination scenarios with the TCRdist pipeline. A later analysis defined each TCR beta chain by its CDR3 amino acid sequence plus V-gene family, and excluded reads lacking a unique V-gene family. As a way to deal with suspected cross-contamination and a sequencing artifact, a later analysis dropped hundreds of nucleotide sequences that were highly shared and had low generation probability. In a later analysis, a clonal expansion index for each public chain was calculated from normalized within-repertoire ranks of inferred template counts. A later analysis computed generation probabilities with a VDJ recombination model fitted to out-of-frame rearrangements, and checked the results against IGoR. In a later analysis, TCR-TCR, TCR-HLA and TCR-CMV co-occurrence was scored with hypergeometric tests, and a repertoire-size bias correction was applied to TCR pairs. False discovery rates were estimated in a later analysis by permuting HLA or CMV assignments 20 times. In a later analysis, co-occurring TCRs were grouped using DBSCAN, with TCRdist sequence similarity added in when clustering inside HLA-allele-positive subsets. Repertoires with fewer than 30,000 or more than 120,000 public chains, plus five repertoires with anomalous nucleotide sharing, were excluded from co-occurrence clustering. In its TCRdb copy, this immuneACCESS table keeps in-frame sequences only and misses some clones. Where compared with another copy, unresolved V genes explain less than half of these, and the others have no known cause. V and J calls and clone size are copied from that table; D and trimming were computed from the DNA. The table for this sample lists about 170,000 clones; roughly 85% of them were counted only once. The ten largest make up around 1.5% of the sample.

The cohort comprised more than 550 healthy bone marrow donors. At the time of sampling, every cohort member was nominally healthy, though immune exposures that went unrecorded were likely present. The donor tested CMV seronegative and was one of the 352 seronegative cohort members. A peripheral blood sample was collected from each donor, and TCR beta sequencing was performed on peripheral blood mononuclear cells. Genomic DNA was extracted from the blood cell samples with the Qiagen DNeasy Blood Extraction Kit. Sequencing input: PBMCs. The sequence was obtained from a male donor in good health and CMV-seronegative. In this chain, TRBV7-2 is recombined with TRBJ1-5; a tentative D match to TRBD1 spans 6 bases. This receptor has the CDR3 CASSFSRGNLSRNQPQHF. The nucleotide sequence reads TGTGCCAGCAGCTTCAGTAGGGGGAATTTAAGTAGGAATCAGCCCCAGCATTTT.